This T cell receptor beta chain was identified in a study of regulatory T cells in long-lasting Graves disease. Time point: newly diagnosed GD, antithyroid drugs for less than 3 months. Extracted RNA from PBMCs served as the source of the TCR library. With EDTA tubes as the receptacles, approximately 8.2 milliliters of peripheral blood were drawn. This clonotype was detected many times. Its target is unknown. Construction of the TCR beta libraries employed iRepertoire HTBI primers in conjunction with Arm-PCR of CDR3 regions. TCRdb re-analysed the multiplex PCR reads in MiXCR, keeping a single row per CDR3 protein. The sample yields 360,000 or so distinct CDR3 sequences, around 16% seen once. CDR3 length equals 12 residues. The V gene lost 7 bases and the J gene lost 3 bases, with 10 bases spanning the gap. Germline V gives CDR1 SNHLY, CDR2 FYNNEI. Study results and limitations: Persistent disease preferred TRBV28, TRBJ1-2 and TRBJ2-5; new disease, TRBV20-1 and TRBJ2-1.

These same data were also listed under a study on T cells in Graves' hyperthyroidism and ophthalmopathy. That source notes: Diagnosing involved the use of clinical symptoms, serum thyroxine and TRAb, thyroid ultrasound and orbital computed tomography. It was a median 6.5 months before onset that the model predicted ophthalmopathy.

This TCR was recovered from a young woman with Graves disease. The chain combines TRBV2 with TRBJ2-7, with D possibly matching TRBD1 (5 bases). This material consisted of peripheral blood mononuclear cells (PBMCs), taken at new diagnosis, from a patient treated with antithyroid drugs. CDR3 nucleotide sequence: TGTGCCAGCACCAGGGCGGTCTACGAGCAGTACTTC. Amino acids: CASTRAVYEQYF.